A selection of T cell receptor beta chains follows, all from one sample in a study of blood T cell repertoires in COVID-19. Profiling relied on immunoSEQ multiplex PCR, and the TCRdb table lists in-frame clones only, not all of them. The sample consists of some 260,000 clones, approximately 90% of them appearing once. The sequencing input was PBMCs or T cells enriched from blood (not recorded which). These receptors were collected from a woman in her late teens or twenties who had recovered from COVID-19. The CDR3 runs from the conserved cysteine through the conserved F or W. A D gene is named only where the DNA matches it firmly. Size is omitted from some rows. Given values are once, few, many or a class for expanded clones.

TGTGCTAGTGGTCCGTCCGGGACAGGGACCTACGAGCAGTACTTC,CASGPSGTGTYEQYF,TRBV12-5,TRBJ2-7,TRBD1,NA
TGTGCCAGCAGTTCCGCAGGACAGGGGCGAAATCAGCCCCAGCATTTT,CASSSAGQGRNQPQHF,TRBV28,TRBJ1-5,TRBD1,NA
TGTGCCAGCAGCCCGGGATCGGGGAACTATGGCTACACCTTC,CASSPGSGNYGYTF,TRBV7-2,TRBJ1-2,NA,once
TGTGCCAGCAGCCCAATACTAGCGGGAGTCACAGATACGCAGTATTTT,CASSPILAGVTDTQYF,TRBV7-9,TRBJ2-3,TRBD2,NA
TGTGCCAGCAGTGGACTACAGGGGGCGCTTGGCTACACCTTC,CASSGLQGALGYTF,TRBV2,TRBJ1-2,TRBD1,NA
TGCGCCAGCAGCCGGACTAGCGGGAGAACCGGGGAGCTGTTTTTT,CASSRTSGRTGELFF,TRBV5-1,TRBJ2-2,TRBD2,once
TGTGCCAGCAGCCCGCGACTAGCGGGAGGCTACAATGAGCAGTTCTTC,CASSPRLAGGYNEQFF,TRBV3-1/TRBV3-2,TRBJ2-1,TRBD2,NA
TGTGCCAGCACCCCGGACAGGGGGCAGTACTATGGCTACACCTTC,CASTPDRGQYYGYTF,TRBV2,TRBJ1-2,TRBD1,NA
TGCGCCAGCAGCCAACTTTTTCAGGGGGCGGCGTACGAGCAGTACTTC,CASSQLFQGAAYEQYF,TRBV4-1,TRBJ2-7,TRBD1,NA
TGTGCCAGCTCACCACCCTCTCTACCGAACACTGAAGCTTTCTTT,CASSPPSLPNTEAFF,TRBV18,TRBJ1-1,NA,NA
TGTGCCAGCAGCAGGCGGGAGGGCCAAGCGGATACGCAGTATTTT,CASSRREGQADTQYF,TRBV4-2,TRBJ2-3,TRBD2,NA
TGTGCCAGCAGATCCAGTATTAATCAGCCCCAGCATTTT,CASRSSINQPQHF,TRBV27,TRBJ1-5,NA,NA
TGTGCCAGCTCACCAAGGGGAGGTGCCAATCAGCCCCAGCATTTT,CASSPRGGANQPQHF,TRBV18,TRBJ1-5,NA,NA
TGTGCCAGCAGCCGTTCCGCCCAGAGCACAGATACGCAGTATTTT,CASSRSAQSTDTQYF,TRBV28,TRBJ2-3,NA,NA
TGTGCCATCAGTTTGCAGGGGTTCGACAATGAGCAGTTCTTC,CAISLQGFDNEQFF,TRBV10-3,TRBJ2-1,NA,NA
TGTGCCAGCAGCACGACAGGGGGTGATCAGCCCCAGCATTTT,CASSTTGGDQPQHF,TRBV5-6,TRBJ1-5,TRBD1,NA
TGTGCTAGTTCCACAGGGTTCTACGAGCAGTACTTC,CASSTGFYEQYF,TRBV12-5,TRBJ2-7,NA,once
TGTGCCACCAGCAGAGATTATGGGAGCGGGAGCTACAATGAGCAGTTCTTC,CATSRDYGSGSYNEQFF,TRBV15,TRBJ2-1,TRBD2,NA
TGTGCCAGCAGTATCAGGACTAGCGGGGGCCTCTCTGGGGCCAACGTCCTGACTTTC,CASSIRTSGGLSGANVLTF,TRBV5-5,TRBJ2-6,TRBD2,NA
TGTGCCAGCAGTCAGACTAGCGCCTACGAGCAGTACTTC,CASSQTSAYEQYF,TRBV6-5,TRBJ2-7,TRBD2,NA
TGTGCCAGCAGCGCGAGGGACAGAGTCATGAACACTGAAGCTTTCTTT,CASSARDRVMNTEAFF,TRBV3-1/TRBV3-2,TRBJ1-1,TRBD1,NA
TGCAGCGTTGTCACAGGGGACCTCTTCTCCGAGCAGTACTTC,CSVVTGDLFSEQYF,TRBV29-1,TRBJ2-7,TRBD1,NA
TGTGCCAGCAGTTTACAGACGGGGGGGCCAGTCAATGAGCAGTTCTTC,CASSLQTGGPVNEQFF,TRBV28,TRBJ2-1,TRBD2,NA
TGCGCCAGCAGCAGCTCGCCCTTGCGCCCACGAGGGCGGACGAATGAGCAGTTCTTC,CASSSSPLRPRGRTNEQFF,TRBV5-1,TRBJ2-1,NA,NA
TGTGCCACCAGTGATCCCTTGAGAGGCTACACCTTC,CATSDPLRGYTF,TRBV24-1,TRBJ1-2,NA,NA
TGTGCCAGCAGCGTAGCACAGGGGGCTGAAAAACTGTTTTTT,CASSVAQGAEKLFF,TRBV9,TRBJ1-4,TRBD1,once
TGTGCTAGCAGCTTAGTCGGCGGAGTGAACTACAATGAGCAGTTCTTC,CASSLVGGVNYNEQFF,TRBV7-7,TRBJ2-1,NA,NA
TGCGCCAGCAGTGAATGGGTAGCGGGGAACACTGAAGCTTTCTTT,CASSEWVAGNTEAFF,TRBV10-2,TRBJ1-1,NA,NA
TGTGCCAGCAGTGAACAACCCAGGGGTCGAACTGAAGCTTTCTTT,CASSEQPRGRTEAFF,TRBV6-1,TRBJ1-1,NA,once
TGCGCCAGCAGCTTGGCCGAGGAGGACGGGGAGCTGTTTTTT,CASSLAEEDGELFF,TRBV5-1,TRBJ2-2,NA,NA
TGTGCCAGCTCACTGGGCCTAGCGGGAGGAAGGAGCTCCTACGAGCAGTACTTC,CASSLGLAGGRSSYEQYF,TRBV18,TRBJ2-7,TRBD2,NA
TGTGCCAGCAGCCAGGGGAGCTCCTTGGGGTTCACAGATACGCAGTATTTT,CASSQGSSLGFTDTQYF,TRBV3-1/TRBV3-2,TRBJ2-3,NA,NA
TGTGCCAGCAGCAGACAGGGGTTGACTGAAGCTTTCTTT,CASSRQGLTEAFF,TRBV7-2,TRBJ1-1,TRBD1,NA
TGTGCCAGCAGTTTACAATTCTCCTACGAGCAGTACTTC,CASSLQFSYEQYF,TRBV28,TRBJ2-7,NA,NA
TGCGCCAGCAGCAGTACAGGGGACTGGGGTGAAAAACTGTTTTTT,CASSSTGDWGEKLFF,TRBV5-1,TRBJ1-4,TRBD1,NA
TGTGCCAGCACTCCGCTCGGGAGGAACACTGAAGCTTTCTTT,CASTPLGRNTEAFF,TRBV11-2,TRBJ1-1,NA,NA
TGCGCCAGCAGCCAAGGTTCACCGGGGAGCAATTCACCCCTCCACTTT,CASSQGSPGSNSPLHF,TRBV4-3,TRBJ1-6,NA,NA
TGTGCCAGCAGTGGTAACCCGGGACAGTTCCGAGAGACCCAGTACTTC,CASSGNPGQFRETQYF,TRBV2,TRBJ2-5,TRBD1,NA
TGCGCCAGCAGCTTGGAGACAGGGATGGGAAACACCATATATTTT,CASSLETGMGNTIYF,TRBV5-1,TRBJ1-3,TRBD1,NA